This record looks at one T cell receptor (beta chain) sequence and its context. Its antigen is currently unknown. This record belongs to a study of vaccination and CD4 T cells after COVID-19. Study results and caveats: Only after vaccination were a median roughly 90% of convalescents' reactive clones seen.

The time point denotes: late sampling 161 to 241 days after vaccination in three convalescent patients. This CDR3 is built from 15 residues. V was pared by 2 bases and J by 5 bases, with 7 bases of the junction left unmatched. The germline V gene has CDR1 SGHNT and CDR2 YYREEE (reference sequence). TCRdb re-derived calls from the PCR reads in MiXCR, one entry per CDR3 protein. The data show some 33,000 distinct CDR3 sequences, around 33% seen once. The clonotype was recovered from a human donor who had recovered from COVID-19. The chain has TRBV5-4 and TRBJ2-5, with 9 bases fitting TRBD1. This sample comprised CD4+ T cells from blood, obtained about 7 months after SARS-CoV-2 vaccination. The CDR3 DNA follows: TGTGCCAGCAGCTTACGAGGACAGGGGCAGGAGACCCAGTACTTC. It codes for CASSLRGQGQETQYF.